This TCR beta chain was sequenced during a study of T-cell reconstitution after alpha-beta-depleted transplantation in children. Study-level findings and limits: Some patients showed high day-60 TCRbeta diversity, which derived from surviving recipient T cells and thymic progenitors. In patients about two months after transplant, alpha-beta T cells reportedly arose from several hundred expanded graft clones. T-cell counts and diversity were attributed mostly to newly produced T cells one year after transplant.

Unique molecular identifiers were incorporated into the prepared TCRbeta library. From the PCR reads, TCRdb called clonotypes with MiXCR, one entry per CDR3 protein. The sample shows roughly 670,000 distinct CDR3 sequences, less than 15% of them seen only once. This clonotype was observed at least ten times. The antigen remains undetermined. The source is a girl aged 2 to 10 with congenital amegakaryocytic thrombocytopenia, due to receive a stem cell transplant. Sequenced material: PBMCs, taken before TCRalphabeta/CD19-depleted stem cell transplant.

The CDR3 nucleotides are TGCGCCAGCAGCTACCGGGAGAACAGGGACAACACCATATATTTT. Translating it yields CASSYRENRDNTIYF. V gene TRBV5-1 combines with J gene TRBJ1-3, with D perhaps TRBD1 (6 bases). Germline V gives CDR1 SGHRS, CDR2 YFSETQ. This CDR3 is 15 amino acids long. V lost 3 bases and J 7 bases, leaving 17 bases between the germline ends.